This entry concerns a single T cell receptor (beta chain). TCRdb keeps only in-frame clones here, not all; method: immunoSEQ multiplex PCR. Of fewer than 350,000 clones listed, approximately 80% are singletons. The source of the sample is a study of blood T cell repertoires in COVID-19. Overall study context: From the United States, Italy and Spain came samples of acute and convalescent COVID-19. Sample material is recorded as cDNA or gDNA derived from T cells, B-cell-depleted T cells, or PBMCs.

The sequence was collected from a woman aged 55-70 years with active or convalescent COVID-19. The sequenced sample consisted of peripheral blood.

The CDR3, as DNA: TGTGCCAGTAGTACGGACAGGGGGCAAAACGGGGAGCTGTTTTTT. The encoded protein is CASSTDRGQNGELFF. The chain is built from TRBV19 and TRBJ2-2; TRBD1 agrees at 11 bases. J gave up 7 bases and V 4 bases, and 5 bases lay outside the gene matches. CDR3 length: 15 amino acids. The germline CDR1 and CDR2 sequences are LNHDA and SQIVND (reference sequence).